This entry lists 31 T cell receptor beta chains sequenced from one sample in a study of cytomegalovirus exposure and HLA in healthy donors. Amplification used 60 Vbeta primers and 13 Jbeta primers. Assay used: immunoSEQ multiplex PCR; TCRdb lists only in-frame clones, some missing. In the table there are some 130,000 clones, 70% to 80% of which are singletons. The sample taken for sequencing was PBMCs. These receptors were collected from a man younger than 40 in good health and CMV-seronegative.

The chain couples TRBV2 to TRBJ1-1; 7 bases agree with TRBD1. The V and J ends lost 9 bases and 8 bases, in that order; junction bases with no gene match: 15. Germline CDR1 and CDR2: SNHLY and FYNNEI. This CDR3 region has 14 residues. CDR3 in amino acids: CASERRAGGTEAFF. CDR3 coding DNA: TGTGCCAGTGAACGAAGGGCAGGGGGAACCGAAGCTTTCTTT. Variable domain in full (rest from reference TRBV2 and TRBJ1-1): EPEVTQTPSHQVTQMGQEVILRCVPISNHLYFYWYRQILGQKVEFLVSFYNNEISEKSEIFDDQFSVERPDGSNFTLKIRSTKLEDSAMYFCASERRAGGTEAFFGQGTRLTVV.

V is TRBV28 and J is TRBJ2-4; 8 nucleotides agree with TRBD1. Germline loops: CDR1 MDHEN, CDR2 SYDVKM. V was pared by 5 bases and J by 1 base, with 4 bases of the junction left unmatched. The CDR3 runs 15 residues. Written as DNA, the CDR3 is TGTGCCAGCAGTACGTACAGGGGGGCCAAAAACATTCAGTACTTC. This codes for CASSTYRGAKNIQYF.

The chain links TRBV20-1 to TRBJ2-7; possibly TRBD1 for D (5 bases). Trimming pared 6 bases from V and 9 bases from J, leaving 15 bases between. CDR1 is DFQATT, CDR2 SNEGSKA, per germline (reference sequence). This CDR3 is 11 amino acids long. CDR3 sequence (DNA): TGCAGTGCCCAAAGGGGATATCTGCAGTACTTC. Translated, it gives CSAQRGYLQYF.

The CDR3 DNA reads as TGTGCCAGCAGCTTAGGGAGCGGGAGGATTTATGAGCAGTTCTTC. It encodes CASSLGSGRIYEQFF. The chain is built from TRBV7-8 and TRBJ2-1, with 9 nucleotides matching TRBD2. The CDR3 length is 15 residues. The J segment lost 8 bases and the V segment lost 1 base, leaving 6 bases of the junction unmatched. Germline CDR1 is SGHVS and CDR2 is FQNEAQ.

This chain connects TRBV29-1 to TRBJ1-1, with D possibly TRBD1 on 6 matching bases. Between the trimmed V and J ends, which lost 6 bases and 0 bases, there was a span of 8 bases. The CDR3 has 12 amino acids. Germline CDR1 SQVTM, CDR2 ANQGSEA. The CDR3 loop reads CSVRTVNTEAFF. In DNA form, the CDR3 reads TGCAGCGTCCGGACAGTGAACACTGAAGCTTTCTTT.

V gene TRBV7-9 combines with J gene TRBJ1-5; 9 bases align to TRBD1. There are 15 residues in the CDR3. Germline V CDR1 and CDR2: SEHNR, FQNEAQ (reference sequence). Trimming removed 4 bases from V and 9 bases from J; junction bases left unmatched: 10. The CDR3 region has the DNA TGTGCCAGCAGCTCGGGACAGGGCGCCCTGCGGCCCCAGCATTTT. Its protein is CASSSGQGALRPQHF.

V usage is TRBV19 and J usage is TRBJ2-7, with 8 nucleotides matching TRBD1. Per germline, CDR1 LNHDA and CDR2 SQIVND (reference sequence). After removal of 5 bases from V and 4 bases from J, the junction contained 4 bases not matched to a gene. There are 13 residues in the CDR3. The chain's CDR3 is CASSGTGKYEQYF. CDR3 bases: TGTGCCAGTAGTGGGACAGGAAAATACGAGCAGTACTTC.

This clone was recorded a few times. The CDR3 protein is CATSSGQSTEAFF. The CDR3 DNA reads TGTGCCACCAGCAGCGGACAGAGCACTGAAGCTTTCTTT. V and J are TRBV15 and TRBJ1-1; possibly TRBD1 for D (6 bases). This CDR3 region has 13 residues. V was cut by 3 bases and J by 4 bases, with 9 bases left in between. In germline, CDR1 is LNHNV, CDR2 YYDKDF (reference sequence).

This clone was picked up one time. The rearrangement links TRBV29-1 to TRBJ2-6; D uncertain. Germline values: CDR1 SQVTM, CDR2 ANQGSEA. The CDR3 spans 13 residues. Between the trimmed V and J ends, which lost 6 bases and 0 bases, there was a span of 6 bases. Here the CDR3 DNA reads TGCAGCGTCCTTTCCTCTGGGGCCAACGTCCTGACTTTC. Translating it yields CSVLSSGANVLTF.

The V and J genes are TRBV27 and TRBJ2-7; TRBD1 agrees at 10 bases. CDR3 length: 12 amino acids. Germline CDR1 reads MNHEY; CDR2 reads SMNVEV (reference sequence). The V and J ends lost 8 bases and 6 bases, in that order; junction bases with no gene match: 4. CDR3 amino acids: CASRTGGSEQYF. The CDR3 bases are TGTGCCAGCCGGACAGGGGGAAGCGAGCAGTACTTC.

The chain joins TRBV6-1 to TRBJ1-2; 7 bases match TRBD1. CDR1 MNHNS and CDR2 SASEGT come from the germline V gene. Trimming cost V 0 bases and J 4 bases; bases outside gene matches: 5. The CDR3 extends over 15 amino acids. The CDR3 DNA reads as TGTGCCAGCAGTGAAGCGCTCAGGGGGATCTATGGCTACACCTTC. This gives the protein CASSEALRGIYGYTF.

The gene calls are TRBV30 and TRBJ2-2, with D possibly being TRBD1 (6 bases). Germline assignment: CDR1 GTSNPN and CDR2 SVGIG (reference sequence). The V and J ends lost 0 bases and 5 bases respectively, with 10 bases between them. CDR3 length: 14 residues. The CDR3 DNA is TGTGCCTGGAGTGTACTAGGGGGTACCGGGGAGCTGTTTTTT. It translates to CAWSVLGGTGELFF.

The rearrangement links TRBV7-3 to TRBJ1-1; D remains unclear. Trimming took off 6 bases at V and 2 bases at J, with 10 bases between the two ends. From germline, CDR1 is SGHTA and CDR2 FQGTGA. The CDR3 extends over 13 amino acids. The CDR3, as DNA: TGTGCCAGCAGTCTGACTTCTAACACTGAAGCTTTCTTT. Encoded protein: CASSLTSNTEAFF.

The chain carries TRBV27 and TRBJ1-2; 9 positions match TRBD1. From germline, CDR1 is MNHEY and CDR2 SMNVEV (reference sequence). With 7 bases clipped from V and 5 bases from J, the junction kept 8 bases outside the gene matches. There are 14 residues in the CDR3. CDR3: CASTTQGARYGYTF. DNA for the CDR3: TGTGCCAGCACTACACAGGGGGCGCGGTATGGCTACACCTTC.

The V and J genes are TRBV5-4 and TRBJ2-3; TRBD2 agrees at 14 bases. Germline V gene sequence: CDR1 SGHNT, CDR2 YYREEE (reference sequence). This CDR3 contains 15 residues. Trimming cost V 3 bases and J 10 bases; bases outside gene matches: 7. The CDR3 region is CASSSGTSGSEAQYF. CDR3 DNA sequence: TGTGCCAGCAGCTCCGGGACTAGCGGGAGTGAGGCGCAGTATTTT.

This chain joins TRBV5-1 and TRBJ2-1; D might be TRBD1 (5 bases). V lost 4 bases and J lost 5, with 13 bases in between. CDR3 length: 14 amino acids. Germline V gene lookup returns CDR1 SGHRS and CDR2 YFSETQ. The CDR3: CASSNQGVDNEQFF. The CDR3 nucleotides read TGCGCCAGCAGCAATCAAGGGGTCGACAATGAGCAGTTCTTC.

The CDR3 protein is CASSPSRADTGELFF. CDR3 nucleotide sequence: TGTGCCAGCTCACCCAGCAGGGCGGACACCGGGGAGCTGTTTTTT. The V call is TRBV18, the J call TRBJ2-2, with TRBD1 as a possible D gene (5 bases). Trimming took off 3 bases at V and 3 bases at J, with 11 bases between the two ends. Germline V CDR1 and CDR2: KGHSH, LQKENI. The CDR3 totals 15 residues. Supplemented by reference TRBV18 and TRBJ2-2, the full variable domain reads NAGVMQNPRHLVRRRGQEARLRCSPMKGHSHVYWYRQLPEEGLKFMVYLQKENIIDESGMPKERFSAEFPKEGPSILRIQQVVRGDSAAYFCASSPSRADTGELFFGEGSRLTVL.

The chain recombines TRBV9 with TRBJ2-2; the D gene is possibly TRBD2 (6 bases). This CDR3 has 16 amino acids. Germline loops: CDR1 SGDLS, CDR2 YYNGEE. V dropped 1 base and J dropped 4 bases, with 14 bases sitting between them. The CDR3 region has the DNA TGTGCCAGCAGCGTAAAAGGGGACGGGGGCACCGGGGAGCTGTTTTTT. It codes for CASSVKGDGGTGELFF.

This rearrangement joins TRBV10-3 to TRBJ1-2; 10 nucleotides line up with TRBD1. The trim removed 5 bases at V and 6 bases at J, leaving 3 bases unmatched. Looked up from germline, CDR1 is ENHRY and CDR2 is SYGVKD. The CDR3 covers 13 residues. The CDR3, as DNA: TGTGCCATCAGTACCGGGACAGGGGATGGCTACACCTTC. This translates into CAISTGTGDGYTF.

The V call is TRBV7-6, the J call TRBJ2-7; D perhaps matches TRBD1 (5 bases). V lost 4 bases, J lost 2 bases, and 9 bases lay in between. The CDR3 spans 13 residues. Germline values: CDR1 SGHVS, CDR2 FNYEAQ. This CDR3 reads CASSWGLTYEQYF. CDR3 DNA: TGTGCCAGCAGCTGGGGCCTAACCTACGAGCAGTACTTC.

CDR3 in DNA: TGCGCCAGCAGGGGGACAATACAGGCCGGGGAGCTGTTTTTT. This gives the protein CASRGTIQAGELFF. V and J are TRBV5-1 and TRBJ2-2, with D perhaps TRBD1 (6 bases). The CDR3 sequence is 14 residues long. Between the trimmed V and J ends, which lost 5 bases and 6 bases, there was a span of 14 bases. Germline V gene data show CDR1 as SGHRS and CDR2 as YFSETQ.

The chain uses TRBV7-8 and TRBJ2-3, with 11 bases aligning to TRBD2. Germline loops: CDR1 SGHVS, CDR2 FQNEAQ. Trimming removed 5 bases from V and 4 bases from J; junction bases left unmatched: 8. The CDR3 length is 16 residues. The CDR3 is CASSSYSGRAPDTQYF. CDR3 nucleotides: TGTGCCAGCAGCAGCTATAGCGGGAGGGCCCCAGATACGCAGTATTTT.

This clone appeared a few times. The chain couples TRBV2 to TRBJ2-3, with 8 bases lining up with TRBD2. V shed 1 base, J shed 6 bases, and the junction held 15 bases outside the gene matches. This CDR3 comprises 18 residues. Germline V gives CDR1 SNHLY, CDR2 FYNNEI. CDR3 in DNA: TGTGCCAGCAGTGAAGAGAGGGGGGGAGCGGGAGTGATCGATACGCAGTATTTT. This translates into CASSEERGGAGVIDTQYF.

The chain links TRBV5-1 to TRBJ2-2, with D perhaps TRBD1 (5 bases). The CDR3 covers 16 residues. V was shortened by 2 bases and J by 0 bases, with 11 bases between the two germline ends. CDR1 is SGHRS, CDR2 YFSETQ, per germline. The CDR3 DNA sequence: TGCGCCAGCAGCTTCAGGGTTTCTCCGAACACCGGGGAGCTGTTTTTT. Translated, it gives CASSFRVSPNTGELFF.

The chain employs TRBV5-4 and TRBJ2-7; 11 bases are a match to TRBD2. Germline CDR1 SGHNT, CDR2 YYREEE (reference sequence). Germline trimming cut 0 bases from V and 6 bases from J; bases unmatched to any gene: 11. The CDR3 has 17 residues. Here the CDR3 DNA reads TGTGCCAGCAGCTTGGCTCCTGTAGCGGGAGGGCTCCGCGAGCAGTACTTC. It translates to CASSLAPVAGGLREQYF.

This clone appeared a single time. The chain combines TRBV19 with TRBJ1-2; D is unclear. The CDR3 extends over 16 amino acids. Trimming shortened V by 0 bases and J by 4 bases, and 15 bases separated the two germline ends. The V gene's germline CDR1 is LNHDA and CDR2 SQIVND (reference sequence). The CDR3 DNA follows: TGTGCCAGTAGTATAGATCTATCCAGGCCATCCTATGGCTACACCTTC. Protein product: CASSIDLSRPSYGYTF.

V is TRBV7-9 and J is TRBJ2-1; 7 nucleotides match TRBD1. The CDR3 is 17 residues long. Unmatched junction bases numbered 18, after V lost 5 bases and J lost 8 bases. The germline V gene encodes CDR1 SEHNR and CDR2 FQNEAQ (reference sequence). The CDR3 reads CASSLLRGQVQPDEQFF. The CDR3 DNA follows: TGTGCCAGCAGCCTACTTAGAGGACAGGTACAACCTGATGAGCAGTTCTTC.

In the case of this clone: The CDR3 does not close with the conserved phenylalanine or tryptophan, likely indicating a read error. Because the CDR3's place on the DNA is in doubt, the DNA is left out and the CDR3 is given as listed by TCRdb. The J gene is TRBJ1-4, the V gene TRBV12-5; TRBD1 is the table's D call and was not checked against the DNA. The CDR3 is 10 residues long, ends included. CDR1 LGHNT and CDR2 FRNRAP come from the germline V gene. CDR3 protein: CASGPGQAPV.

This sequence joins TRBV6-5 and TRBJ2-7; 8 bases agree with TRBD1. The CDR3 has 14 residues. V gave up 0 bases and J gave up 5 bases; unmatched junction bases: 3. CDR1 MNHEY and CDR2 SVGAGI come from the germline V gene. The CDR3 spells CASSYSPGGDEQYF. The CDR3 DNA reads TGTGCCAGCAGTTACTCGCCAGGGGGCGACGAGCAGTACTTC.

The V and J genes are TRBV2 and TRBJ2-2, with D maybe TRBD2 (6 bases). Trimming pared 5 bases from V and 4 bases from J, leaving 14 bases between. This CDR3 has 15 residues. Germline V gene lookup returns CDR1 SNHLY and CDR2 FYNNEI. DNA of the CDR3: TGTGCCAGCAGTCCGAGACTAGGCGGCACCGGGGAGCTGTTTTTT. This encodes CASSPRLGGTGELFF.

This chain connects TRBV11-2 to TRBJ2-3; D unclear. V was cut by 0 bases and J by 0 bases, with 4 bases left in between. The CDR3 consists of 14 residues. Germline lookup yields CDR1 SGHAT and CDR2 FQNNGV. The CDR3: CASSLDGSTDTQYF. CDR3 nucleotide sequence: TGTGCCAGCAGCTTAGACGGGAGCACAGATACGCAGTATTTT.